This T cell receptor (beta chain) was recovered during a study of cytomegalovirus exposure and HLA in healthy donors. Researchers ran the PCR with 60 Vbeta and 13 Jbeta primers. Using immunoSEQ multiplex PCR, the repertoire was profiled, and TCRdb retains in-frame clones only, with some absent. There are under 200,000 clones in the sample; roughly 84% occur only once, and about 0.4% lies in the top ten. There are 16 residues in the CDR3. The V and J ends lost 2 bases and 4 bases, in that order; junction bases with no gene match: 2. Germline V gene sequence: CDR1 MGHRA, CDR2 YSYEKL. Sequenced input: PBMCs. The source of this sequence is a boy aged 2 to 10 in good health and CMV-seronegative. The chain recombines TRBV4-1 with TRBJ2-3; 14 nucleotides align to TRBD2. CDR3 residues: CASSQQTSGGADTQYF. CDR3 nucleotide sequence: TGCGCCAGCAGCCAACAGACTAGCGGGGGGGCAGATACGCAGTATTTT.